Detailed here is one TCR beta chain. Positive CCR7 selection of CD45RO-negative cells yielded the naive CD8 cells, and terminally differentiated effector memory CD45RA+ cells were excluded. This entry comes from a study of shared clonotypes between healthy human individuals. At the level of the study: The composition of the donors was a couple of women and a few men aged 18 to 49. The study used three CD4 naive, three CD4 memory, two CD8 naive and one CD8 memory plate per donor.

The length of the CDR3 is 10 residues. This was a deep-level run. Sequencing used immunoSEQ multiplex PCR; TCRdb keeps in-frame clones, though not all of them. In the table there are millions of clones, 85% to 95% of which are singletons. The sequenced material came from naive CD8+ T cells from PBMCs. The gene calls are TRBV1 and TRBJ2-5. The closer fit of TRBJ2-7 to the DNA end suggests the J call may be wrong. TRBV1 is listed as a pseudogene. The sequence came from a man younger than 30 in good health. Some clones in this sample may be carry-over from other donors' samples. The chain's CDR3 is CTSSQYEQYF. The CDR3 region has the DNA TGCACCAGCTCCCAGTACGAGCAGTACTTC.